These 6 T cell receptor beta chains originate from one sample sequenced in a study of post-analysis software for immune sequencing data. These receptors lack a known antigen. Unique molecular identifiers tagged the TCR beta cDNA libraries. TCRdb ran MiXCR on the PCR reads and lists one entry per CDR3 protein. The sample yields about 680,000 distinct CDR3 sequences, roughly three fifths seen once. The study's findings and limits: Elevated frequency relative to controls characterized four or five TRBV segments in patients, TRBV5-6, TRBV5-1 and TRBV20-1 among them.

Sequencing used blood. The receptor set was obtained from a girl under 10 years old with multiple sclerosis.

The chain joins TRBV20-1 to TRBJ2-1; D ambiguous. The CDR3 has 12 residues. Looked up from germline, CDR1 is DFQATT and CDR2 is SNEGSKA (reference sequence). V was shortened by 3 bases and J by 3 bases, with 6 bases between the two germline ends. The CDR3 DNA follows: TGCAGTGCTAGGAAGCGCTACAATGAGCAGTTCTTC. Translation gives CSARKRYNEQFF.

This clonotype occurred a few times. V is TRBV20-1 and J is TRBJ2-7, with a possible D match to TRBD1 (6 bases). Germline V lookup: CDR1 DFQATT, CDR2 SNEGSKA (reference sequence). The CDR3 contains 13 residues. The V end was cut by 2 bases, the J end by 3 bases, with 11 bases between. The DNA for the CDR3 is TGCAGTGCTAGACCCCCAGGGGACTACGAGCAGTACTTC. This encodes CSARPPGDYEQYF.

Worth noting for this clonotype: This CDR3 is missing its conserved last phenylalanine or tryptophan, likely due to a read error. V is TRBV20-1 and J is TRBJ1-1, with D unresolved. The CDR3 spans 11 residues. Germline-derived CDR1 and CDR2 are DFQATT and SNEGSKA (reference sequence). Trimming removed 8 bases at V and 0 bases at J, with 7 bases between. The CDR3, as DNA: TGCAGTACCATTATGAACACTGAAGCTTTCTTA. Translation: CSTIMNTEAFL.

The chain employs TRBV29-1 and TRBJ1-2; D possibly corresponds to TRBD1 (5 bases). Germline loops: CDR1 SQVTM, CDR2 ANQGSEA. This CDR3 has 13 residues. V was pared by 2 bases and J by 4 bases, with 11 bases between. Here the CDR3 reads CSVETQESYGYTF. In nucleotides, the CDR3 is TGCAGCGTTGAAACACAGGAGAGCTATGGCTACACCTTC.

J is TRBJ2-7 and V is TRBV29-1; TRBD2 agrees at 12 bases. Germline CDR1 is SQVTM and CDR2 is ANQGSEA. CDR3 length: 12 residues. The junction had 2 bases not matched to a gene; V was cut back by 7 bases and J by 4 bases. CDR3 sequence reads: CSAGTSGYEQYF. In DNA form, the CDR3 reads TGCAGCGCCGGGACTAGCGGGTACGAGCAGTACTTC.

The CDR3 nucleotides are TGCAGTGCTCTCACAGGGGAATTGACCTACGAGCAGTACTTC. Translation gives CSALTGELTYEQYF. V usage is TRBV20-1 and J usage is TRBJ2-7; 7 bases align to TRBD1. Losses at the gene ends were 5 bases for V and 2 bases for J; bases not matched to a gene: 9. Germline lookup yields CDR1 DFQATT and CDR2 SNEGSKA (reference sequence). CDR3 size: 14 residues.